This T cell receptor (beta chain) was documented in a study of radiation and T cells in renal cell carcinoma. The overall study: Nephrectomy followed 15 Gy stereotactic body radiation by 4 weeks. Study-wide results and caveats: Pretreatment tumor biopsies were lacking, so baseline clonotypes are unknown.

Repertoires were generated with immunoSEQ multiplex PCR, while TCRdb's copy carries only in-frame clones and drops some. The table includes 120,000 or so clones, roughly 91% detected once. A remark on this clone: Its antigen remains unknown.

Stated time point: blood 2 weeks post-SBRT. Documented treatment: 15 Gy SBRT to primary tumor, nephrectomy 4 weeks later. With 7 bases removed from V and 5 bases from J, the gap between germline ends came to 15 bases. The CDR3 extends over 14 amino acids. From germline, CDR1 is MGHDK and CDR2 SYGVNS. This receptor was obtained from a woman aged 70-85 years with renal cell carcinoma. The V call is TRBV25-1, the J call TRBJ2-4; maybe TRBD2 (5 bases). The sequenced sample was blood, obtained from a patient whose treatment included radiotherapy and nephrectomy. CDR3 sequence: CASTQNGVENIQYF. The CDR3 DNA follows: TGTGCCAGCACCCAGAACGGGGTCGAAAACATTCAGTACTTC.